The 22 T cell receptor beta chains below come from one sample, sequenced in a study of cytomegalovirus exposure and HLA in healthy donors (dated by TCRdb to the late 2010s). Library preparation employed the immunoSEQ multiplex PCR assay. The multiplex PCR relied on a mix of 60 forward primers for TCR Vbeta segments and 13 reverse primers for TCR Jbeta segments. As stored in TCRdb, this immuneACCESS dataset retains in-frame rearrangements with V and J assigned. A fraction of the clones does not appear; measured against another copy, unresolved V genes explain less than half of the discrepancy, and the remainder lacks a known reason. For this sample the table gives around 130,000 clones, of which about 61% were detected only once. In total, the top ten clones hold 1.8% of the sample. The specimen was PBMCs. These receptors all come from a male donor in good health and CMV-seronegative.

This chain's CDR3 is CAISESGDSYEQYF. Written as DNA, the CDR3 is TGTGCCATCAGTGAATCCGGGGACTCCTACGAGCAGTACTTC. This sequence joins TRBV10-3 and TRBJ2-7; possible D gene TRBD2, 5 bases. This CDR3 contains 14 residues. V was clipped by 3 bases and J by 0 bases, with 9 bases between them. CDR1 ENHRY and CDR2 SYGVKD come from the germline V gene.

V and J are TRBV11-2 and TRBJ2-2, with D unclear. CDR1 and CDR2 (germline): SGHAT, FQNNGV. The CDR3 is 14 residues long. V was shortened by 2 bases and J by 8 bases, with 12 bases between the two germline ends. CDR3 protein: CASSLSRVSGELFF. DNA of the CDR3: TGTGCCAGCAGCTTAAGTCGCGTTTCGGGGGAGCTGTTTTTT.

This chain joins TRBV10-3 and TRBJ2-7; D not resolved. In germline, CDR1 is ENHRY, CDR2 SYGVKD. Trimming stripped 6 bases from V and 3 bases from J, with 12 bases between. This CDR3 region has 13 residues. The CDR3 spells CAIRSYASYEQYF. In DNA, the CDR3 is TGTGCCATCAGGTCTTACGCCAGCTACGAGCAGTACTTC.

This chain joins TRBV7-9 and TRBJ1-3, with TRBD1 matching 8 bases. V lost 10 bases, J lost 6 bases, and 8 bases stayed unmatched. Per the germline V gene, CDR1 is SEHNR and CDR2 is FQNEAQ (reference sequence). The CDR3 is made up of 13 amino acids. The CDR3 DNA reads TGTGCCACCCCCAGGGGGCTAGTAAACACCATATATTTT. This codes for CATPRGLVNTIYF.

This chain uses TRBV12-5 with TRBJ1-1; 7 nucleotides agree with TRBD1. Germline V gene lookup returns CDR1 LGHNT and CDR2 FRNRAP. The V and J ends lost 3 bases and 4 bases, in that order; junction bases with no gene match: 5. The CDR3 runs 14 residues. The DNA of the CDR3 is TGTGCTAGTGGTTTAACAGGGGCGACCACTGAAGCTTTCTTT. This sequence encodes CASGLTGATTEAFF.

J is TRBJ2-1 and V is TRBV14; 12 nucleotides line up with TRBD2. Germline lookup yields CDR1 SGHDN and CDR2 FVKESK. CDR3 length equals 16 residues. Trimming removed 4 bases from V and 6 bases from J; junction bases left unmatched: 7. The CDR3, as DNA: TGTGCCAGCAGCCCCCTGACTAGCGGGGGATTCAATGAGCAGTTCTTC. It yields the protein CASSPLTSGGFNEQFF.

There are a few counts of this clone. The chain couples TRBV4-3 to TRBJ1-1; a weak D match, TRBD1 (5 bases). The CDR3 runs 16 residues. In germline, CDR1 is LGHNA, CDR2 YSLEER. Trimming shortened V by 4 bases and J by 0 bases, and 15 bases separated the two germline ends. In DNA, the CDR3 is TGCGCCAGCAGCCCCGAGACAGCTCGCTTGAACACTGAAGCTTTCTTT. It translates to CASSPETARLNTEAFF.

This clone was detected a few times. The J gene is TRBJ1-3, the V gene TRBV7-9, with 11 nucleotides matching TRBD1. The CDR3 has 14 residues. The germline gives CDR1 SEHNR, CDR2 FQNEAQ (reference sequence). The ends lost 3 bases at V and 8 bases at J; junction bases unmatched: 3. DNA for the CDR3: TGTGCCAGCAGCTTGGGGACAGGGGGGGACACCATATATTTT. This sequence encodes CASSLGTGGDTIYF.

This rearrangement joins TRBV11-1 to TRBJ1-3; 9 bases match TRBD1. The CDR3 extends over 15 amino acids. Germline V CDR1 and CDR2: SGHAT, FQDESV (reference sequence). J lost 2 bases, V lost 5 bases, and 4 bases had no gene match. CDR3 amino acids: CASSGQGIAGNTIYF. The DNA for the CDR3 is TGTGCCAGCAGCGGACAGGGGATCGCTGGAAACACCATATATTTT.

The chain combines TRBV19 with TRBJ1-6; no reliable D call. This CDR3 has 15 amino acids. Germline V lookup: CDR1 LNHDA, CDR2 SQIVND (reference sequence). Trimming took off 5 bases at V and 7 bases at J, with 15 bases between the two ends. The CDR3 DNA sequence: TGTGCCAGTAGTCCACGCCCCAGGAGGAATTCACCCCTCCACTTT. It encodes CASSPRPRRNSPLHF.

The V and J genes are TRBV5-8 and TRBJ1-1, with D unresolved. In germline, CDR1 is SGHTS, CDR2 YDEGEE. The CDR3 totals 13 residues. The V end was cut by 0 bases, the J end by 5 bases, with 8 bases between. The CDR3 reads CASSLVPGTEAFF. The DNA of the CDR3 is TGTGCCAGCAGCTTGGTGCCGGGGACTGAAGCTTTCTTT.

The CDR3 DNA sequence: TGTGCCAGCAGGGCCAGGGTATTCTCCTACAATGAGCAGTTCTTC. Its protein product is CASRARVFSYNEQFF. This sequence joins TRBV2 and TRBJ2-1; TRBD1 is a possible D gene (5 bases). V was shortened by 6 bases and J by 0 bases, with 12 bases between the two germline ends. The CDR3 consists of 15 residues. Germline CDR1 is SNHLY and CDR2 is FYNNEI.

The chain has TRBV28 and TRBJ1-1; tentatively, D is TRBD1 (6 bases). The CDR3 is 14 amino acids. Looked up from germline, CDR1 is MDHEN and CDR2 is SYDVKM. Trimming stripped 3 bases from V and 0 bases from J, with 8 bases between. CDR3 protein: CASSFSGVNTEAFF. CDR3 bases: TGTGCCAGCAGTTTTTCAGGGGTGAACACTGAAGCTTTCTTT.

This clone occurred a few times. CDR3 nucleotide sequence: TGCGCCAGCAGTTTAGGGGGTTCGACGGATACGCAGTATTTT. Its translation: CASSLGGSTDTQYF. The chain recombines TRBV10-1 with TRBJ2-3, with D possibly TRBD1 on 6 matching bases. V lost 5 bases and J 6 bases, leaving 15 bases between the germline ends. This CDR3 has 14 amino acids. Looked up from germline, CDR1 is WNHNN and CDR2 is SYGVQD (reference sequence).

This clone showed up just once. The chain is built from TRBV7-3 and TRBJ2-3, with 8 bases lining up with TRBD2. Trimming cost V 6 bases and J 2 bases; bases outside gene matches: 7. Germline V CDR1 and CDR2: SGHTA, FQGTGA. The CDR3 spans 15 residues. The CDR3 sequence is CASSTGTRPTDTQYF. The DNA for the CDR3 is TGTGCCAGCAGTACAGGGACTAGACCCACAGATACGCAGTATTTT. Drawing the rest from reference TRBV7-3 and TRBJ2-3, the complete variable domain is GAGVSQTPSNKVTEKGKYVELRCDPISGHTALYWYRQSLGQGPEFLIYFQGTGAADDSGLPNDRFFAVRPEGSVSTLKIQRTERGDSAVYLCASSTGTRPTDTQYFGPGTRLTVL.

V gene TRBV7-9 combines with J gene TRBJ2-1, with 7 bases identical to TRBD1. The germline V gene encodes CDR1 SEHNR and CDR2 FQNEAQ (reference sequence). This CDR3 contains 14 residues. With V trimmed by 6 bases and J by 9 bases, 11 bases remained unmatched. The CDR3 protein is CASRQTDRASEQFF. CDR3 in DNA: TGTGCCAGCAGGCAAACAGACAGGGCCAGTGAGCAGTTCTTC.

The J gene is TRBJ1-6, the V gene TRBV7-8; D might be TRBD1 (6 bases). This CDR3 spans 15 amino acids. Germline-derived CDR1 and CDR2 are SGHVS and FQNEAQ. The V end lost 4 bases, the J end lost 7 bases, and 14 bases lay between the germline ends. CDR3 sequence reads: CASSWGQGSNSPLHF. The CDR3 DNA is TGTGCCAGCAGCTGGGGGCAGGGGAGCAATTCACCCCTCCACTTT.

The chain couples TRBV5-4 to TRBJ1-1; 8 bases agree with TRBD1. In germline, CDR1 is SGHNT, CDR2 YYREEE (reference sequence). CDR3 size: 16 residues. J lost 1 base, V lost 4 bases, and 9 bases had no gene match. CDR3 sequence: CASSPGVGQGNTEAFF. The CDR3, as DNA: TGTGCCAGCAGCCCGGGAGTAGGACAGGGGAACACTGAAGCTTTCTTT. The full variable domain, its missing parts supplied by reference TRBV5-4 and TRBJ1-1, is ETGVTQSPTHLIKTRGQQVTLRCSSQSGHNTVSWYQQALGQGPQFIFQYYREEENGRGNFPPRFSGLQFPNYSSELNVNALELDDSALYLCASSPGVGQGNTEAFFGQGTRLTVV.

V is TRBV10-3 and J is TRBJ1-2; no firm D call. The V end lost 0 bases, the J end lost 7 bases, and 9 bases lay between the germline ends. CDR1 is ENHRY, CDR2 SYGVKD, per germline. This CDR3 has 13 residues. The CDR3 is CAISESPVLGYTF. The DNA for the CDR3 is TGTGCCATCAGTGAGTCCCCAGTCCTTGGCTACACCTTC.

The CDR3 loop reads CASSSSGIPDTQYF. CDR3 coding DNA: TGTGCCAGCAGCTCTTCAGGGATCCCAGATACGCAGTATTTT. The chain has TRBV7-2 and TRBJ2-3, with TRBD1 as a possible D gene (5 bases). The CDR3 extends over 14 amino acids. Germline assignment: CDR1 SGHTA and CDR2 FQGNSA. Trimming took 4 bases from V and 4 from J, leaving 12 bases between them. Together with reference TRBV7-2 and TRBJ2-3, the CDR3 gives the full variable domain: GAGVSQSPSNKVTEKGKDVELRCDPISGHTALYWYRQSLGQGLEFLIYFQGNSAPDKSGLPSDRFSAERTGGSVSTLTIQRTQQEDSAVYLCASSSSGIPDTQYFGPGTRLTVL.

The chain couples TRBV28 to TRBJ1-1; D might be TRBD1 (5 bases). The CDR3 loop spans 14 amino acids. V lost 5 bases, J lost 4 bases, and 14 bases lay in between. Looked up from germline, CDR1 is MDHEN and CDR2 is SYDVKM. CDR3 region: CASSLQRRGTEAFF. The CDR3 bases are TGTGCCAGCAGTCTTCAACGAAGGGGCACTGAAGCTTTCTTT.

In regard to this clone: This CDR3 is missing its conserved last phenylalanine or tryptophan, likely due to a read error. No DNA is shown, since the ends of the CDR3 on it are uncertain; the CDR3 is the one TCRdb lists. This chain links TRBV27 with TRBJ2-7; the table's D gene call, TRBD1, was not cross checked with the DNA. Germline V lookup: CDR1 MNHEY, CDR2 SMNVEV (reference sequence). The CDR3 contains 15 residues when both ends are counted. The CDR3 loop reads CASSSSLSPGQGAQM.